The clone carrying this T cell receptor (beta chain) was counted between two and nine times. The antigen remains undetermined. This entry is derived from a study of human T cells and chemical hapten exposure. Time point defined: pre-sensitization, week 0. Treatment here: therapeutic diphenylcyclopropenone sensitization with weekly scalp DPC. Study conclusions and caveats: Following DPC sensitization, TCRs present above 1 in 1000 frequency showed no change. Alopecia affected the donors, so their immune response may differ from healthy people's.

Deletions cut 0 bases from V and 3 bases from J, with 22 bases between. This CDR3 is 18 amino acids long. Germline CDR1 is SGHRS and CDR2 is YFSETQ. As the library was built, unique molecular identifiers were attached to individual cDNA molecules. TCRdb independently ran MiXCR on the RACE reads; one entry per CDR3 protein. The data show some 300,000 distinct CDR3 sequences, approximately 5.8% seen once. This clonotype was sampled from a woman between 18 and 30 years old with alopecia areata. Some clones in this sample may be carry-over from other donors' samples. V is TRBV5-1 and J is TRBJ2-7, with D perhaps TRBD1 or TRBD2 (5 bases each). The sample consisted of whole blood, taken in connection with sensitization to the hapten diphenylcyclopropenone (DPC). In DNA form, the CDR3 reads TGCGCCAGCAGCTTGGTTCCAGTTGGGACGGGAAATCTCTACGAGCAGTACTTC. Translation gives CASSLVPVGTGNLYEQYF. The full variable domain, its missing parts supplied by reference TRBV5-1 and TRBJ2-7, is KAGVTQTPRYLIKTRGQQVTLSCSPISGHRSVSWYQQTPGQGLQFLFEYFSETQRNKGNFPGRFSGRQFSNSRSEMNVSTLELGDSALYLCASSLVPVGTGNLYEQYFGPGTRLTVT.